This TCR beta chain came from a study of T-cell reconstitution after alpha-beta-depleted transplantation in children. A TCRbeta library incorporating unique molecular identifiers was prepared. TCRdb itself ran the PCR reads through MiXCR, one entry per CDR3 protein. The sample has approximately 400,000 distinct CDR3 sequences; around 16% are singletons. This CDR3 region has 12 residues. V was pared by 6 bases and J by 15 bases, with 17 bases between. Germline V gene sequence: CDR1 LGHDT, CDR2 YNNKEL (reference sequence). This clonotype appeared many times. The chain recombines TRBV3-1 with TRBJ1-4; D is uncertain. The clonotype originates from a boy younger than two who had a stem cell transplant for Wiskott-Aldrich syndrome, so the T cells may come from the graft donor. Sequenced material: PBMCs, mostly from graft donor cells, taken 360 days after TCRalphabeta/CD19-depleted stem cell transplant. The CDR3 region is CASSFPEGSVFF. CDR3 sequence (DNA): TGTGCCAGCAGTTTCCCCGAAGGGTCGGTGTTTTTT.